The clone carrying this T cell receptor beta chain was counted many times. Between the trimmed V and J ends, which lost 7 bases and 5 bases, there was a span of 18 bases. The CDR3 runs to 14 residues. CDR1 and CDR2 from the germline V gene are SNHLY and FYNNEI. These data belong to a study of regulatory T cells in long-lasting Graves disease. The TCR beta library used iRepertoire HTBI primers with Arm-PCR amplification of CDR3. TCRdb processed the multiplex PCR reads anew with MiXCR; each CDR3 protein has one entry. The sample lists around 420,000 distinct CDR3 sequences; over 12% were seen once. The time point: newly diagnosed GD, antithyroid drugs for less than 3 months. RNA from PBMCs was the source of the TCR library. A further study also used this sample, focusing on T cells in Graves' hyperthyroidism and ophthalmopathy. From that paper: With the HTBI primer set, the TCR CDR3 went through a first round of RT-PCR.

This receptor was identified in a woman aged 40 to 50 with Graves disease. V usage is TRBV2 and J usage is TRBJ2-7, with D uncertain. The source material was peripheral blood mononuclear cells (PBMCs), sampled at new diagnosis, from a patient treated with antithyroid drugs. CDR3 region: CASTRGFLGNEQYF. The CDR3 DNA sequence: TGTGCCAGCACTCGAGGTTTCCTGGGAAACGAGCAGTACTTC.